This entry lists 4 T cell receptor beta chains sequenced from one sample in a study of Graves' ophthalmopathy and Graves' hyperthyroidism. RNA transcripts yielded amplified TCR beta CDR3 regions. First-round RT-PCR used HTBI primers; second-round multiplex PCR followed. Using its own MiXCR run on the multiplex PCR reads, TCRdb lists one record per CDR3 protein. Of over a million distinct CDR3 sequences in the sample, about 38% were seen once. Source material: peripheral blood or thyroid tissue (not recorded which). These receptors were obtained from an adult man with Graves' hyperthyroidism.

The chain's CDR3 is CASRLDRASHNSPLHF. DNA of the CDR3: TGTGCCAGCAGACTCGACAGGGCTTCCCATAATTCACCCCTCCACTTT. The chain couples TRBV2 to TRBJ1-6; 7 bases agree with TRBD1. Germline CDR1 and CDR2: SNHLY and FYNNEI. The CDR3 covers 16 residues. With V trimmed by 6 bases and J by 5 bases, 10 bases remained unmatched.

This clonotype was seen repeatedly, ten times or more. The rearrangement uses TRBV2 and TRBJ2-2; D remains ambiguous. V shed 6 bases and J shed 5 bases, with 10 bases lying between them. CDR1 and CDR2 from the germline V gene are SNHLY and FYNNEI. This CDR3 region has 13 residues. For the CDR3, the DNA is TGTGCCAGCAGGCCTCTGGGGACCGGGGAGCTGTTTTTT. Translated: CASRPLGTGELFF. The full variable domain, completed using reference TRBV2 and TRBJ2-2, is EPEVTQTPSHQVTQMGQEVILRCVPISNHLYFYWYRQILGQKVEFLVSFYNNEISEKSEIFDDQFSVERPDGSNFTLKIRSTKLEDSAMYFCASRPLGTGELFFGEGSRLTVL.

This clonotype was counted at least ten times. The rearrangement joins TRBV7-9 to TRBJ1-5; 9 nucleotides align to TRBD1. The CDR3 loop spans 16 amino acids. Per the germline V gene, CDR1 is SEHNR and CDR2 is FQNEAQ (reference sequence). With 8 bases clipped from V and 4 bases from J, the junction kept 12 bases outside the gene matches. The DNA for the CDR3 is TGTGCCAGCTCCCGAATCGGAGGACAGGGGAATCAGCCCCAGCATTTT. It is translated as CASSRIGGQGNQPQHF.

Concerning this clonotype itself: The missing conserved phenylalanine or tryptophan at the end of this CDR3 makes a read error likely. The V and J genes are TRBV29-1 and TRBJ1-1, with D unclear. V lost 5 bases to trimming and J lost 2 bases, with 9 bases between them. Looked up from germline, CDR1 is SQVTM and CDR2 is ANQGSEA. The CDR3 totals 12 residues. The CDR3 sequence is CSVLQTNTEAFL. In nucleotides, the CDR3 is TGCAGCGTTCTACAGACCAACACTGAAGCTTTCTTG.